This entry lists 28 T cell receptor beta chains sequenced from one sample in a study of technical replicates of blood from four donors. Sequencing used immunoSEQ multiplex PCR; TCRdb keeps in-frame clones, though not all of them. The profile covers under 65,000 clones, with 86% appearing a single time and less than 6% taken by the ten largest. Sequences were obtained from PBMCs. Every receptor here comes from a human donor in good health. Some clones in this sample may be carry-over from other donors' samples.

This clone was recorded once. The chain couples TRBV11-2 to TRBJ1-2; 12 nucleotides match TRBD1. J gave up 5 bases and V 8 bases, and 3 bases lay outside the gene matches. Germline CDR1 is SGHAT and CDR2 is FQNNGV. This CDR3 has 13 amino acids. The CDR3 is CASGTGGWYGYTF. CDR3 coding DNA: TGTGCCAGCGGGACAGGGGGCTGGTATGGCTACACCTTC.

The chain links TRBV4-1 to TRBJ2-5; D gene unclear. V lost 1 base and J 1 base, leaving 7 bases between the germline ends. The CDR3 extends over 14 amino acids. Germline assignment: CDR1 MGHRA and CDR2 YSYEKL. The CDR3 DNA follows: TGCGCCAGCAGCCAAGGCGGCATCCAAGAGACCCAGTACTTC. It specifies CASSQGGIQETQYF.

The DNA for the CDR3 is TGTGCCAGCAGCGTATTGGCCCAGGGTGAAAAACTGTTTTTT. Its protein product is CASSVLAQGEKLFF. The rearrangement links TRBV9 to TRBJ1-4; possible D gene TRBD1, 5 bases. V was shortened by 1 base and J by 7 bases, with 11 bases between the two germline ends. Germline loops: CDR1 SGDLS, CDR2 YYNGEE. The length of the CDR3 is 14 residues.

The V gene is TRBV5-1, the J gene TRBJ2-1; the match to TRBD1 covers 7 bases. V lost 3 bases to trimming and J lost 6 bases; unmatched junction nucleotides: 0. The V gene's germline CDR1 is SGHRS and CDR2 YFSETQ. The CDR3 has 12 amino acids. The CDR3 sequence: CASSSGGNEQFF. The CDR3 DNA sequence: TGCGCCAGCAGCTCAGGGGGCAATGAGCAGTTCTTC. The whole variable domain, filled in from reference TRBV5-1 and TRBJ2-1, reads KAGVTQTPRYLIKTRGQQVTLSCSPISGHRSVSWYQQTPGQGLQFLFEYFSETQRNKGNFPGRFSGRQFSNSRSEMNVSTLELGDSALYLCASSSGGNEQFFGPGTRLTVL.

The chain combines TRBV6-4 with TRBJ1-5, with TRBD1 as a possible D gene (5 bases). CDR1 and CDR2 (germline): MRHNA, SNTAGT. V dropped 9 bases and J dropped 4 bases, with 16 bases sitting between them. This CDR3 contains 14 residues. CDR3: CARSGWYPNQPQHF. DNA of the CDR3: TGTGCCAGGTCAGGGTGGTACCCTAATCAGCCCCAGCATTTT.

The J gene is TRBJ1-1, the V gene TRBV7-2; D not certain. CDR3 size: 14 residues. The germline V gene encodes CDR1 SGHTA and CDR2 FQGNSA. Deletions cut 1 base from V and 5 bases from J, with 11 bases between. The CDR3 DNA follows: TGTGCCAGCAGCTTAGGCCCCGGGGTTACTGAAGCTTTCTTT. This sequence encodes CASSLGPGVTEAFF.

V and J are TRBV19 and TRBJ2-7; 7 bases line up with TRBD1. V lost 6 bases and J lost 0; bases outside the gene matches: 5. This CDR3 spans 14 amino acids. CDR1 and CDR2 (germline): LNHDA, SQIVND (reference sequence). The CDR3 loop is CASSDGTASYEQYF. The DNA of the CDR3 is TGTGCCAGTAGCGATGGGACAGCCTCCTACGAGCAGTACTTC.

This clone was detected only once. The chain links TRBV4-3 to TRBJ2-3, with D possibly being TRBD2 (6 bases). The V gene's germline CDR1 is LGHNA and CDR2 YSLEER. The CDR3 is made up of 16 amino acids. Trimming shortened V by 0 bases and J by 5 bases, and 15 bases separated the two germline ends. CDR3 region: CASSQDLSGEVDTQYF. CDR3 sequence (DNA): TGCGCCAGCAGCCAAGATCTTTCCGGGGAGGTAGATACGCAGTATTTT.

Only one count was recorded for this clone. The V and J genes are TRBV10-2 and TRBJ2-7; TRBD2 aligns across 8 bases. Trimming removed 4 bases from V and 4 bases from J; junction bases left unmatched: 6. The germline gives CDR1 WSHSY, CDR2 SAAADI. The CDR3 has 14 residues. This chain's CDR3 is CASSGGTSGYEQYF. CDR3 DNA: TGCGCCAGCAGTGGTGGAACTAGCGGATACGAGCAGTACTTC.

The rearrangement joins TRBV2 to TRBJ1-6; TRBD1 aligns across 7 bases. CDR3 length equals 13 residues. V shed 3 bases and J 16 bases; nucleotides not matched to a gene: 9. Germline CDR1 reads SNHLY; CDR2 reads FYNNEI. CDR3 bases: TGTGCCAGCAGTGAGATAACAGGGGTTGCTCTCCACTTT. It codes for CASSEITGVALHF.

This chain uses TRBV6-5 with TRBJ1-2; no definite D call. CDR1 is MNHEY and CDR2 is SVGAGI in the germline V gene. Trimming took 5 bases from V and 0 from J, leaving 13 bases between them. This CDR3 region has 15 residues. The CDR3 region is CASSPIQNTNYGYTF. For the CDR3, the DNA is TGTGCCAGCAGTCCCATCCAAAACACTAACTATGGCTACACCTTC.

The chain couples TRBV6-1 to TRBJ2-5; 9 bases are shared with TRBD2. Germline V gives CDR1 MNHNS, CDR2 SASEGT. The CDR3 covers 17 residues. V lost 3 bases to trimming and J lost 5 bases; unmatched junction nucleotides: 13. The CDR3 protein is CASSEGRTSEARETQYF. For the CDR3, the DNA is TGTGCCAGCAGTGAGGGACGGACTAGCGAAGCCCGGGAGACCCAGTACTTC.

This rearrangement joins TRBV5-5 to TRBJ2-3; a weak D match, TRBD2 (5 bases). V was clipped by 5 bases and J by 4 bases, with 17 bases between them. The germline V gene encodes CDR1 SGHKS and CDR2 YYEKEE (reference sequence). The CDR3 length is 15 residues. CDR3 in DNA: TGTGCCAGCAGGTCCTACGGGGATGGTGCAGATACGCAGTATTTT. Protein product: CASRSYGDGADTQYF.

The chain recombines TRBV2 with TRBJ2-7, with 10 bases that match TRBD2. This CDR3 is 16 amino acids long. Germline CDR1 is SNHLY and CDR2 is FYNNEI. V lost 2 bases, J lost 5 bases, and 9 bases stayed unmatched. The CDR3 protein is CASSELGLAEGNEQYF. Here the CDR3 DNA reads TGTGCCAGCAGTGAATTAGGACTAGCGGAGGGAAACGAGCAGTACTTC.

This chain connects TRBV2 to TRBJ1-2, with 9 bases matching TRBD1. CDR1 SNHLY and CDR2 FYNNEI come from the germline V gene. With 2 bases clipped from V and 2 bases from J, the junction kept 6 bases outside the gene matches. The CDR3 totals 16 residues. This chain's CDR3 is CASSERGGQGNYGYTF. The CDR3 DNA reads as TGTGCCAGCAGTGAACGGGGGGGACAGGGCAACTATGGCTACACCTTC.

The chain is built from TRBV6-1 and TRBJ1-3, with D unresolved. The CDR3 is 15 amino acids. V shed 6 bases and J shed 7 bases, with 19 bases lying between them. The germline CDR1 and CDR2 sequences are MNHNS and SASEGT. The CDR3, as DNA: TGTGCCAGCAGCGCCGGGCCCGAGGGCGGTAACACCATATATTTT. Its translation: CASSAGPEGGNTIYF.

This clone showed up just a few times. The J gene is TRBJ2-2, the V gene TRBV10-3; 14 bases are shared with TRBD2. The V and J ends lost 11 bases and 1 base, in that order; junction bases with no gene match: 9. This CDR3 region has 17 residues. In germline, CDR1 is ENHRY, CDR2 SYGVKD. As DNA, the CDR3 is TGTGCCCTACCGGGACTAGCGGGGGTTAAGAACACCGGGGAGCTGTTTTTT. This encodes CALPGLAGVKNTGELFF.

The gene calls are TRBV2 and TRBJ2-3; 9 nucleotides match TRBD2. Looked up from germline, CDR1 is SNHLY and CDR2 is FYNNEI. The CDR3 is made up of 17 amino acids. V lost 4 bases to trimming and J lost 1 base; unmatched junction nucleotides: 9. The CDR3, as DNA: TGTGCCAGCAGTGCGGCTAGCGGGGAGCTAGGCACAGATACGCAGTATTTT. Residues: CASSAASGELGTDTQYF.

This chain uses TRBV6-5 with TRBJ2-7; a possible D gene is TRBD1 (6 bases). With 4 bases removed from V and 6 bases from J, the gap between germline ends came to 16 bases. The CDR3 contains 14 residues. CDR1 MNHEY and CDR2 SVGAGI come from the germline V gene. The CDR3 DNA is TGTGCCAGCAGTTCCGGGGACATCCTTGGCGAGCAGTACTTC. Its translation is CASSSGDILGEQYF.

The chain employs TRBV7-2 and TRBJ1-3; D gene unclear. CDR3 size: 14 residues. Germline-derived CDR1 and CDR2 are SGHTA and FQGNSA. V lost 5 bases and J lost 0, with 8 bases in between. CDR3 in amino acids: CASSVTDSGNTIYF. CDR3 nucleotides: TGTGCCAGCAGCGTAACAGACTCTGGAAACACCATATATTTT.

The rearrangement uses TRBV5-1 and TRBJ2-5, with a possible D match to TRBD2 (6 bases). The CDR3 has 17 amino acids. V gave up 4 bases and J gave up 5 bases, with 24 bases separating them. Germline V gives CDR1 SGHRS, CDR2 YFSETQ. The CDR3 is CASSPGTSHPVAETQYF. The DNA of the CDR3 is TGCGCCAGCAGCCCCGGGACTTCTCACCCGGTGGCCGAGACCCAGTACTTC. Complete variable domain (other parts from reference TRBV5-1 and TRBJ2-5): KAGVTQTPRYLIKTRGQQVTLSCSPISGHRSVSWYQQTPGQGLQFLFEYFSETQRNKGNFPGRFSGRQFSNSRSEMNVSTLELGDSALYLCASSPGTSHPVAETQYFGPGTRLLVL.

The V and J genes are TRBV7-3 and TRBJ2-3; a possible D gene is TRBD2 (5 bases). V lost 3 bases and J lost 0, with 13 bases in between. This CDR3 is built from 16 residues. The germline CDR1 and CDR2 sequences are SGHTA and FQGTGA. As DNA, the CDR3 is TGTGCCAGCAGCTTGCGGGCTAGCACTAGCACAGATACGCAGTATTTT. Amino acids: CASSLRASTSTDTQYF.

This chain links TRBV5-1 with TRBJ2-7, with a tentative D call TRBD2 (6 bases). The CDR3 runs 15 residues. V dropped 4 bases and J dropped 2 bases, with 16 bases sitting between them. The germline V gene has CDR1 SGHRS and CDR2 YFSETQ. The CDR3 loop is CASSTSGTGPYEQYF. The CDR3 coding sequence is TGCGCCAGCAGCACGTCCGGGACTGGGCCCTACGAGCAGTACTTC.

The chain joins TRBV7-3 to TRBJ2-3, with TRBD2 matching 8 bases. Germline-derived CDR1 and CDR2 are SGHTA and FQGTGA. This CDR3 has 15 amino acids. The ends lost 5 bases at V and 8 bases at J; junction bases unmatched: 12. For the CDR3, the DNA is TGTGCCAGCAGCCTCTCTAGAACGGGGGGGGGTACGCAGTATTTT. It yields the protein CASSLSRTGGGTQYF.

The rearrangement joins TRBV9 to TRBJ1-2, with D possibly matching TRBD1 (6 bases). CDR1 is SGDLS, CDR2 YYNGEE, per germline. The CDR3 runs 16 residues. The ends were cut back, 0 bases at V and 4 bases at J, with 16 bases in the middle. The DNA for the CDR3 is TGTGCCAGCAGCGTAGACCCTGGCAGGGGATCCTATGGCTACACCTTC. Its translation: CASSVDPGRGSYGYTF.

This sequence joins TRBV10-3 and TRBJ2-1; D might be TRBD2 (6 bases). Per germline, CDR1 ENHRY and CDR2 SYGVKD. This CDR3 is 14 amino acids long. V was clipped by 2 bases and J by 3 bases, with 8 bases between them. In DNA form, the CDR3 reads TGTGCCATCAGTGAGGAGACTAGCTACAATGAGCAGTTCTTC. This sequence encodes CAISEETSYNEQFF.

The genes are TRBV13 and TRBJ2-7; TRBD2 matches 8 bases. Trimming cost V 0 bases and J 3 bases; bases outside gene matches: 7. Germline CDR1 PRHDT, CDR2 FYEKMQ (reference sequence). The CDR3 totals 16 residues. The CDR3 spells CASSLGSSGTNYEQYF. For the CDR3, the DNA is TGTGCCAGCAGCTTAGGTAGTAGCGGGACCAACTACGAGCAGTACTTC.

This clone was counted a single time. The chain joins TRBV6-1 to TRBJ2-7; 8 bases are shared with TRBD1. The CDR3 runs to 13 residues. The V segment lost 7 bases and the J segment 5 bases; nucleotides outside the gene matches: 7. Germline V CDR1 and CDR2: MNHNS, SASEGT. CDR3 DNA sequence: TGTGCCAGCACTGCGGACAGGGTGGACGAGCAGTACTTC. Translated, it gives CASTADRVDEQYF.